The source of this TCR beta chain is a study of OX40 agonist ivuxolimab in advanced cancers. Background on the study: The treatment was a fully human IgG2 OX40 agonist, ivuxolimab. Ivuxolimab doses were 0.01, 0.1, 0.3, 1.5, 3 or 10 mg/kg every 2 weeks.

Assay: immunoSEQ multiplex PCR; the TCRdb copy retains only in-frame clones and omits some. The sample shows roughly 60,000 clones, roughly nine tenths of them seen only once. V was cut by 4 bases and J by 5 bases, with 13 bases left in between. Germline CDR1 and CDR2: SNHLY and FYNNEI. The CDR3 extends over 14 amino acids. Sample: CD4+ or CD8+ T cells sorted from blood, taken in a trial of the OX40 agonist ivuxolimab. V gene TRBV2 combines with J gene TRBJ2-3; tentative D call: TRBD1 (5 bases). This TCR came from an adult with an advanced solid tumor such as melanoma, head and neck, liver or kidney cancer. The CDR3 coding sequence is TGTGCCAGCAGTGTACGTCAGGGTCAAGATACGCAGTATTTT. This translates into CASSVRQGQDTQYF.